This TCR beta chain emerged from a study of cytomegalovirus exposure and HLA in healthy donors. Findings and limits, study-wide: Presence/absence analysis assumed near-uniform sequencing depth across donors. Most TCR sequences were uncommon, yet certain public TCRs appeared in many donors. Previously analyzed data showed that most TCR beta V segments were productive at a frequency of about 87% or about 30%.

Worth noting for this clone: Its antigen is not identified.

PCR primers comprised 60 Vbeta and 13 Jbeta primers. Assay: immunoSEQ multiplex PCR; the TCRdb copy retains only in-frame clones and omits some. The table includes around 150,000 clones, 65% to 85% detected once. CDR1 and CDR2 (germline): LGHNA, YSLEER. The J segment lost 3 bases and the V segment lost 0 bases, leaving 8 bases of the junction unmatched. The CDR3 length is 16 residues. The sample comprised PBMCs. The TCR was taken from a woman aged 30 to 39 in good health and CMV-seropositive. The rearrangement links TRBV4-3 to TRBJ2-7, with TRBD1 identical over 7 bases. CDR3 protein: CASSQDQGQKFYEQYF. CDR3 nucleotides: TGCGCCAGCAGCCAAGATCAGGGACAGAAGTTCTACGAGCAGTACTTC.